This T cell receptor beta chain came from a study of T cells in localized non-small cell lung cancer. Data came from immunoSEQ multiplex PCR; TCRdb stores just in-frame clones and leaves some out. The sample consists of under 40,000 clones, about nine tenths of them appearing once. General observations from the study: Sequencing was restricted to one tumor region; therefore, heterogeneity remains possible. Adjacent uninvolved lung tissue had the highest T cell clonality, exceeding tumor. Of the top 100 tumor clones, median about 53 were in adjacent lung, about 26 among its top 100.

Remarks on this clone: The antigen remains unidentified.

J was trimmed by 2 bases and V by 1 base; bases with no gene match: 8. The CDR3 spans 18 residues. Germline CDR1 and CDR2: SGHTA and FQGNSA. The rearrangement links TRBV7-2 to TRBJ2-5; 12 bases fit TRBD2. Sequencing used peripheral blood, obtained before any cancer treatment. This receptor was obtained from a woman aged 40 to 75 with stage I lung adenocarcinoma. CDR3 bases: TGTGCCAGCAGCTTAGTGGCTAGCGGGGGGGGATTACAAGAGACCCAGTACTTC. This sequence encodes CASSLVASGGGLQETQYF.